Below are 26 T cell receptor beta chains sequenced from a single sample in a study of T cell responses to AZD1222 COVID-19 vaccine. Using immunoSEQ multiplex PCR, the repertoire was profiled, and TCRdb retains in-frame clones only, with some absent. This table has approximately 94,000 clones, 87% appearing once. The sample was peripheral blood, taken on day 0 of MenACWY control vaccination. The receptors were sampled from an adult in good health.

V usage is TRBV4-2 and J usage is TRBJ1-1, with D possibly being TRBD1 (5 bases). The CDR3 totals 13 residues. With 3 bases removed from V and 0 bases from J, the gap between germline ends came to 5 bases. CDR1 is LGHNA and CDR2 is YNFKEQ in the germline V gene. CDR3 DNA: TGTGCCAGCAGCCAGGACATGAACACTGAAGCTTTCTTT. As protein: CASSQDMNTEAFF.

V gene TRBV27 combines with J gene TRBJ1-2; D uncertain. Germline V CDR1 and CDR2: MNHEY, SMNVEV (reference sequence). V was cut by 5 bases and J by 5 bases, with 6 bases left in between. CDR3 length: 11 residues. The CDR3 region is CASSGRYGYTF. For the CDR3, the DNA is TGTGCCAGCAGTGGACGGTATGGCTACACCTTC.

This clone was seen more than once but under ten times. The chain is built from TRBV5-1 and TRBJ2-1; no reliable D call. Germline V gene data show CDR1 as SGHRS and CDR2 as YFSETQ. The V gene lost 1 base and the J gene lost 9 bases, with 11 bases spanning the gap. CDR3 length: 13 residues. In nucleotides, the CDR3 is TGCGCCAGCAGCTTGCGAACCGTGGGTGAGCAGTTCTTC. Amino acid sequence: CASSLRTVGEQFF.

The chain joins TRBV6-6 to TRBJ2-3, with D possibly TRBD2 on 5 matching bases. V lost 5 bases, J lost 2 bases, and 20 bases lay in between. This CDR3 is 17 amino acids long. Germline assignment: CDR1 MNHNY and CDR2 SVGAGI (reference sequence). CDR3 region: CASSRDMARAATDTQYF. The CDR3 coding sequence is TGTGCCAGCAGTCGAGACATGGCGAGGGCCGCCACAGATACGCAGTATTTT.

The V and J genes are TRBV6-5 and TRBJ1-2, with TRBD1 matching over 9 bases. The CDR3 contains 15 residues. Germline assignment: CDR1 MNHEY and CDR2 SVGAGI. V dropped 6 bases and J dropped 4; count of bases not matched to a gene: 9. CDR3 region: CASRPPTGGSYGYTF. The CDR3 nucleotides are TGTGCCAGCAGACCCCCGACAGGGGGGAGCTATGGCTACACCTTC.

The rearrangement uses TRBV2 and TRBJ2-5; maybe TRBD1 (6 bases). V lost 4 bases and J lost 7, with 13 bases in between. Germline V gives CDR1 SNHLY, CDR2 FYNNEI. The CDR3 length is 13 residues. CDR3: CASSARQEGTQYF. The CDR3 bases are TGTGCCAGCAGTGCAAGACAGGAAGGGACCCAGTACTTC.

V usage is TRBV10-3 and J usage is TRBJ2-7; 7 bases agree with TRBD1. The CDR3 is made up of 16 amino acids. Germline V lookup: CDR1 ENHRY, CDR2 SYGVKD. V trimming: 4 bases; J trimming: 0 bases; junction bases outside the gene matches: 9. CDR3 residues: CAISGFSAGGSYEQYF. The CDR3 DNA reads as TGTGCCATCAGTGGGTTCTCCGCAGGGGGCTCCTACGAGCAGTACTTC.

This clone was counted between two and nine times. This chain joins TRBV6-6 and TRBJ2-1; D unresolved. CDR3 length equals 15 residues. The V and J ends lost 0 bases and 4 bases respectively, with 10 bases between them. Germline loops: CDR1 MNHNY, CDR2 SVGAGI (reference sequence). The CDR3 nucleotides read TGTGCCAGCAGTTACTCAGATCTGAGATACAATGAGCAGTTCTTC. Translation: CASSYSDLRYNEQFF.

The chain joins TRBV19 to TRBJ1-6; D call uncertain. The CDR3 has 14 amino acids. V dropped 5 bases and J dropped 7 bases, with 12 bases sitting between them. Germline lookup yields CDR1 LNHDA and CDR2 SQIVND (reference sequence). CDR3 bases: TGTGCCAGTAGTGTGGACGGCCGGAATTCACCCCTCCACTTT. Its translation: CASSVDGRNSPLHF.

The V call is TRBV11-2, the J call TRBJ2-3; 14 positions agree with TRBD2. Trimming took 5 bases from V and 4 from J; bases not matched to a gene: 5. This CDR3 region has 16 residues. CDR1 is SGHAT, CDR2 FQNNGV, per germline. CDR3 bases: TGTGCCAGCAGCGCGGGACTAGCGGGAGTTTCAGATACGCAGTATTTT. This translates into CASSAGLAGVSDTQYF. Looking up the rest from reference TRBV11-2 and TRBJ2-3 gives the full variable domain: EAGVAQSPRYKIIEKRQSVAFWCNPISGHATLYWYQQILGQGPKLLIQFQNNGVVDDSQLPKDRFSAERLKGVDSTLKIQPAKLEDSAVYLCASSAGLAGVSDTQYFGPGTRLTVL.

This CDR3 reads CATRSRDGEQYF. The DNA for the CDR3 is TGTGCCACCAGGTCCCGGGACGGCGAGCAGTACTTC. The chain combines TRBV24-1 with TRBJ2-7; D may correspond to TRBD1 or TRBD2 (5 bases each). The germline CDR1 and CDR2 sequences are KGHDR and SFDVKD. This CDR3 comprises 12 residues. V was trimmed by 7 bases and J by 6 bases, leaving 12 bases between them.

V gene TRBV29-1 combines with J gene TRBJ2-7, with TRBD2 as a possible D gene (7 bases). The V and J ends lost 6 bases and 2 bases respectively, with 14 bases between them. CDR3 length: 13 residues. CDR1 SQVTM and CDR2 ANQGSEA come from the germline V gene. The CDR3 coding sequence is TGCAGCGTGGGGGGGGCATACACCTACGAGCAGTACTTC. Amino acids: CSVGGAYTYEQYF.

The rearrangement uses TRBV12-3 or TRBV12-4 and TRBJ2-7, with 7 bases aligning to TRBD1. The CDR3 contains 13 residues. The V gene end was trimmed by 3 bases and the J gene end by 1 base; junction bases not matched to a gene: 0. Here the CDR3 DNA reads TGTGCCAGCAGTTTGGGACAGTCCTACGAGCAGTACTTC. It translates to CASSLGQSYEQYF.

A note on this clone: Other nucleotide sequences in the sample specify the same CDR3. This chain uses TRBV28 with TRBJ2-3; D not resolved. The germline CDR1 and CDR2 sequences are MDHEN and SYDVKM. The CDR3 is 14 residues long. Trimming removed 3 bases from V and 1 base from J, with 8 bases in between. DNA of the CDR3: TGTGCCAGCAGTTTTCTCGCAGGCACAGATACGCAGTATTTT. This sequence encodes CASSFLAGTDTQYF.

The V and J genes are TRBV18 and TRBJ1-6, with D possibly matching TRBD1 (6 bases). Trimming took 0 bases from V and 10 from J, leaving 16 bases between them. Germline lookup yields CDR1 KGHSH and CDR2 LQKENI. The CDR3 sequence is 16 residues long. CDR3 sequence: CASSPPGTPLDSPLHF. CDR3 sequence (DNA): TGTGCCAGCTCACCACCGGGGACACCCCTTGACTCACCCCTCCACTTT. The full variable domain, with the rest looked up from reference TRBV18 and TRBJ1-6, is NAGVMQNPRHLVRRRGQEARLRCSPMKGHSHVYWYRQLPEEGLKFMVYLQKENIIDESGMPKERFSAEFPKEGPSILRIQQVVRGDSAAYFCASSPPGTPLDSPLHFGNGTRLTVT.

This clone has more than one count but fewer than ten. V usage is TRBV5-1 and J usage is TRBJ2-3, with 13 nucleotides matching TRBD2. V was clipped by 4 bases and J by 4 bases; unmatched bases: 6. The V gene's germline CDR1 is SGHRS and CDR2 YFSETQ. The CDR3 is made up of 16 amino acids. CDR3 residues: CASSPRTSGRSDTQYF. The CDR3, as DNA: TGCGCCAGCAGCCCGCGGACTAGCGGGAGATCAGATACGCAGTATTTT. Drawing the rest from reference TRBV5-1 and TRBJ2-3, the complete variable domain is KAGVTQTPRYLIKTRGQQVTLSCSPISGHRSVSWYQQTPGQGLQFLFEYFSETQRNKGNFPGRFSGRQFSNSRSEMNVSTLELGDSALYLCASSPRTSGRSDTQYFGPGTRLTVL.

This clone has a handful of counts. J is TRBJ2-7 and V is TRBV14; D is undetermined. Germline lookup yields CDR1 SGHDN and CDR2 FVKESK. With 4 bases removed from V and 1 base from J, the gap between germline ends came to 2 bases. The CDR3 is 11 amino acids. The CDR3 loop is CASSPSYEQYF. CDR3 in DNA: TGTGCCAGCAGCCCATCCTACGAGCAGTACTTC.

The V gene is TRBV7-6, the J gene TRBJ1-3; perhaps TRBD1 as D (5 bases). Trimming pared 2 bases from V and 0 bases from J, leaving 17 bases between. The length of the CDR3 is 18 residues. Per the germline V gene, CDR1 is SGHVS and CDR2 is FNYEAQ. This CDR3 is CASSLFFPDMYSGNTIYF. The CDR3 DNA sequence: TGTGCCAGCAGCTTATTCTTTCCGGACATGTACTCTGGAAACACCATATATTTT.

The sample holds one count of this clone. The chain links TRBV6-6 to TRBJ1-2; 12 bases match TRBD1. Germline-derived CDR1 and CDR2 are MNHNY and SVGAGI (reference sequence). The V and J ends lost 2 bases and 5 bases, in that order; junction bases with no gene match: 6. CDR3 length equals 16 residues. The CDR3 sequence is CASSYAGTGGRYGYTF. The CDR3 region has the DNA TGTGCCAGCAGTTACGCCGGGACAGGGGGCAGGTATGGCTACACCTTC.

This chain uses TRBV28 with TRBJ1-2; D is ambiguous. V was clipped by 7 bases and J by 0 bases, with 6 bases between them. Germline CDR1 is MDHEN and CDR2 is SYDVKM. The CDR3 length is 12 residues. The CDR3 DNA sequence: TGTGCCAGCAAAACAGCTAACTATGGCTACACCTTC. This translates into CASKTANYGYTF.

J is TRBJ2-7 and V is TRBV27; D ambiguous. The CDR3 is 10 amino acids. Germline loops: CDR1 MNHEY, CDR2 SMNVEV (reference sequence). The V end lost 4 bases, the J end lost 2 bases, and 0 bases lay between the germline ends. The CDR3 protein is CASSSYEQYF. The CDR3 nucleotides read TGTGCCAGCAGTTCCTACGAGCAGTACTTC.

This chain joins TRBV6-2 or TRBV6-3 and TRBJ2-7, with D maybe TRBD1 (6 bases). The length of the CDR3 is 13 residues. CDR1 is MNHEY and CDR2 is SVGEGT in the germline V gene. V was trimmed by 5 bases and J by 2 bases, leaving 10 bases between them. The CDR3 nucleotides read TGTGCCAGCAGTACCACAGGGACCTACGAGCAGTACTTC. Amino acids: CASSTTGTYEQYF.

This rearrangement joins TRBV5-5 to TRBJ1-2, with D possibly TRBD1 on 6 matching bases. Germline V lookup: CDR1 SGHKS, CDR2 YYEKEE (reference sequence). Trimming removed 2 bases from V and 11 bases from J, with 19 bases in between. The CDR3 has 14 residues. CDR3 bases: TGTGCCAGCAGCTTATACCGGCGCACAGGGCCGTACACCTTC. This sequence encodes CASSLYRRTGPYTF. The entire variable domain, with the rest obtained from reference TRBV5-5 and TRBJ1-2, is as follows: DAGVTQSPTHLIKTRGQQVTLRCSPISGHKSVSWYQQVLGQGPQFIFQYYEKEERGRGNFPDRFSARQFPNYSSELNVNALLLGDSALYLCASSLYRRTGPYTFGSGTRLTVV.

The CDR3 nucleotides read TGTGCCAGCAGTTCGATGAGCAACAGGGGGCGAAACTATGGCTACACCTTC. Protein: CASSSMSNRGRNYGYTF. The J gene is TRBJ1-2, the V gene TRBV28, with TRBD1 identical over 9 bases. The CDR3 spans 17 residues. With V trimmed by 4 bases and J by 2 bases, 11 bases remained unmatched. CDR1 and CDR2 (germline): MDHEN, SYDVKM.

This clone was recorded at least ten times. The chain recombines TRBV4-3 with TRBJ1-1; 8 nucleotides match TRBD1. Germline V CDR1 and CDR2: LGHNA, YSLEER. Trimming took 4 bases from V and 5 from J; bases not matched to a gene: 6. CDR3 length: 14 amino acids. The CDR3: CASSPTTGGTEAFF. DNA of the CDR3: TGCGCCAGCAGCCCAACCACAGGGGGGACTGAAGCTTTCTTT.

DNA for the CDR3: TGTGCCAGCAGTTACTCGCCTAGCGGGGTTGAGACCCAGTACTTC. It yields the protein CASSYSPSGVETQYF. The chain joins TRBV6-2 or TRBV6-3 to TRBJ2-5; 9 nucleotides match TRBD2. V lost 0 bases to trimming and J lost 5 bases; unmatched junction nucleotides: 4. CDR1 and CDR2 (germline): MNHEY, SVGEGT. This CDR3 has 15 amino acids.